The next 16 T cell receptor beta chains were all read from a single sample in a study of blood T cell repertoires in COVID-19. The protocol was immunoSEQ multiplex PCR, while the TCRdb copy is restricted to in-frame clones and leaves out a portion. The data show around 110,000 clones, 84% seen once. Sequencing was done on a sample of PBMCs or T cells enriched from blood (not recorded which). Receptor source: a woman aged 30 to 39 who had recovered from COVID-19.

CDR3 coding DNA: TGTGCCAGTAGTATTCCGCCAGGCCAGAACACTGAAGCTTTCTTT. Translation: CASSIPPGQNTEAFF. The rearrangement uses TRBV19 and TRBJ1-1, with D hard to call. CDR3 length: 15 residues. Per the germline V gene, CDR1 is LNHDA and CDR2 is SQIVND (reference sequence). The V gene lost 3 bases and the J gene lost 1 base, with 12 bases spanning the gap.

The chain is built from TRBV2 and TRBJ2-5; 7 bases map to TRBD2. CDR1 and CDR2 (germline): SNHLY, FYNNEI. Trimming at V came to 6 bases and at J to 5 bases, leaving 12 bases not matched to a gene. The length of the CDR3 is 15 residues. The CDR3 DNA sequence: TGTGCCAGCAGAGGGGTAGCGGGCCCCCGGGAGACCCAGTACTTC. Encoded protein: CASRGVAGPRETQYF.

A single count supports this clone. The chain joins TRBV18 to TRBJ2-3; possibly TRBD2 for D (7 bases). V was shortened by 3 bases and J by 4 bases, with 11 bases between the two germline ends. The CDR3 has 14 amino acids. Germline lookup yields CDR1 KGHSH and CDR2 LQKENI. CDR3 residues: CASSPGGGADTQYF. The CDR3 DNA reads as TGTGCCAGCTCACCCGGCGGGGGCGCAGATACGCAGTATTTT.

This clone has ten or more counts. The chain employs TRBV6-2 or TRBV6-3 and TRBJ2-7; possibly TRBD1 for D (6 bases). The V end lost 0 bases, the J end lost 0 bases, and 6 bases lay between the germline ends. CDR1 is MNHEY, CDR2 SVGEGT, per germline. The CDR3 runs to 14 residues. The CDR3, as DNA: TGTGCCAGCAGTTACTCGGACAGCTCCTACGAGCAGTACTTC. Translation gives CASSYSDSSYEQYF.

The chain is built from TRBV19 and TRBJ2-3; 8 bases are a match to TRBD2. CDR1 is LNHDA and CDR2 is SQIVND in the germline V gene (reference sequence). The CDR3 runs to 16 residues. J gave up 2 bases and V 2 bases, and 6 bases lay outside the gene matches. CDR3 loop: CASSIQTSVPTDTQYF. The CDR3 DNA follows: TGTGCCAGTAGTATACAGACTAGCGTACCCACAGATACGCAGTATTTT.

The V gene is TRBV19, the J gene TRBJ1-5; 12 positions agree with TRBD1. Per germline, CDR1 LNHDA and CDR2 SQIVND (reference sequence). With V trimmed by 0 bases and J by 7 bases, 4 bases remained unmatched. The CDR3 is 16 amino acids. Here the CDR3 DNA reads TGTGCCAGTAGTATAGATGGGACAGGGGGCGGGCAGCCCCAGCATTTT. Translating it yields CASSIDGTGGGQPQHF.

The chain recombines TRBV27 with TRBJ1-6; possible D gene TRBD1, 5 bases. This CDR3 region has 13 residues. The V end lost 6 bases, the J end lost 2 bases, and 5 bases lay between the germline ends. Germline V gives CDR1 MNHEY, CDR2 SMNVEV (reference sequence). DNA for the CDR3: TGTGCCAGCAGGGACACCTATAATTCACCCCTCCACTTT. Protein sequence: CASRDTYNSPLHF.

The chain links TRBV7-2 to TRBJ1-3, with a possible D match to TRBD1 (5 bases). Germline V gene sequence: CDR1 SGHTA, CDR2 FQGNSA. This CDR3 contains 16 residues. Trimming left V 5 bases short and J 2 bases short, with 16 bases between. The CDR3 reads CASSPQARPTGNTIYF. The CDR3 DNA sequence: TGTGCCAGCAGCCCACAGGCCAGACCTACTGGAAACACCATATATTTT.

The gene calls are TRBV28 and TRBJ2-7; D is possibly TRBD1 (6 bases). Germline assignment: CDR1 MDHEN and CDR2 SYDVKM. CDR3 length equals 15 residues. Trimming pared 3 bases from V and 2 bases from J, leaving 14 bases between. This CDR3 reads CASSFPPGHPYEQYF. In DNA form, the CDR3 reads TGTGCCAGCAGTTTCCCGCCGGGACACCCCTACGAGCAGTACTTC.

The chain has TRBV29-1 and TRBJ2-7; TRBD1 is a possible D gene (5 bases). The V gene lost 3 bases and the J gene lost 4 bases, with 10 bases spanning the gap. The CDR3 extends over 12 amino acids. Germline CDR1 and CDR2: SQVTM and ANQGSEA. CDR3 sequence: CSVDGTGYEQYF. In DNA form, the CDR3 reads TGCAGCGTTGACGGAACAGGATACGAGCAGTACTTC.

The rearrangement uses TRBV15 and TRBJ2-1; TRBD2 might be the D (6 bases). The V gene lost 3 bases and the J gene lost 4 bases, with 16 bases spanning the gap. Per the germline V gene, CDR1 is LNHNV and CDR2 is YYDKDF (reference sequence). The CDR3 runs to 16 residues. CDR3 sequence: CATSRAGKRIYNEQFF. The DNA of the CDR3 is TGTGCCACCAGCAGGGCGGGAAAAAGGATATACAATGAGCAGTTCTTC.

The table lists this clone with a count of one. The chain employs TRBV7-2 and TRBJ1-2; D gene ambiguous. V was trimmed by 1 base and J by 4 bases, leaving 7 bases between them. This CDR3 comprises 13 residues. The germline V gene has CDR1 SGHTA and CDR2 FQGNSA. CDR3 protein: CASSLDTIYGYTF. In DNA, the CDR3 is TGTGCCAGCAGCTTAGACACCATCTATGGCTACACCTTC.

The sample holds one count of this clone. V gene TRBV5-1 combines with J gene TRBJ2-5, with D unclear. V dropped 4 bases and J dropped 0 bases, with 13 bases sitting between them. In germline, CDR1 is SGHRS, CDR2 YFSETQ. The CDR3 is 15 amino acids. Here the CDR3 reads CASSDQTLYQETQYF. The CDR3 DNA follows: TGCGCCAGCAGCGACCAGACTCTTTACCAAGAGACCCAGTACTTC.

V gene TRBV2 combines with J gene TRBJ2-3; D is perhaps TRBD1 (5 bases). The CDR3 extends over 12 amino acids. The V end was cut by 6 bases, the J end by 4 bases, with 8 bases between. Germline V gene data show CDR1 as SNHLY and CDR2 as FYNNEI. Here the CDR3 reads CASRGAPDTQYF. As DNA, the CDR3 is TGTGCCAGCAGAGGGGCTCCAGATACGCAGTATTTT. Full variable domain (outside the CDR3, taken from reference TRBV2 and TRBJ2-3): EPEVTQTPSHQVTQMGQEVILRCVPISNHLYFYWYRQILGQKVEFLVSFYNNEISEKSEIFDDQFSVERPDGSNFTLKIRSTKLEDSAMYFCASRGAPDTQYFGPGTRLTVL.

The J gene is TRBJ2-5, the V gene TRBV7-2, with 8 bases that match TRBD1. The CDR3 totals 14 residues. The J segment lost 2 bases and the V segment lost 2 bases, leaving 1 base of the junction unmatched. The germline CDR1 and CDR2 sequences are SGHTA and FQGNSA. The CDR3 region has the DNA TGTGCCAGCAGCTTAAGGGACAGGCAAGAGACCCAGTACTTC. It is translated as CASSLRDRQETQYF.

This chain uses TRBV4-3 with TRBJ1-1; TRBD1 matches at 9 bases. Germline lookup yields CDR1 LGHNA and CDR2 YSLEER. V lost 3 bases to trimming and J lost 11 bases; unmatched junction nucleotides: 7. This CDR3 is built from 13 residues. Here the CDR3 reads CASSQIGTGWAFF. Here the CDR3 DNA reads TGCGCCAGCAGCCAGATTGGGACAGGGTGGGCTTTCTTT.